Given below is one T cell receptor beta chain in context. Its matching antigen is unknown. In the PCR, 60 Vbeta and 13 Jbeta primers were used. Profiling relied on immunoSEQ multiplex PCR, and the TCRdb table lists in-frame clones only, not all of them. The sample contains about 160,000 clones, approximately 80% of which appear only once. The data belong to a study of cytomegalovirus exposure and HLA in healthy donors. Study-level findings and limits: High specificity and sensitivity for cytomegalovirus status were reported for the classifier. CMV serostatus was the only recorded immune exposure for donors. The study put 150 to 200 TCR beta chains on its list as cytomegalovirus-associated. Within a later analysis, the majority of CMV-associated TCR beta chains appeared HLA-restricted.

V gave up 7 bases and J gave up 6 bases, with 16 bases separating them. The CDR3 has 13 residues. From germline, CDR1 is MDHEN and CDR2 SYDVKM. The specimen sequenced was PBMCs. The chain couples TRBV28 to TRBJ2-7; D may be TRBD1 (5 bases). The receptor was isolated from a man in his fifties in good health and CMV-seropositive. The CDR3 DNA reads as TGTGCCAGCATCCCTGGGTGGGGCTCCGAGCAGTACTTC. Amino acid sequence: CASIPGWGSEQYF.